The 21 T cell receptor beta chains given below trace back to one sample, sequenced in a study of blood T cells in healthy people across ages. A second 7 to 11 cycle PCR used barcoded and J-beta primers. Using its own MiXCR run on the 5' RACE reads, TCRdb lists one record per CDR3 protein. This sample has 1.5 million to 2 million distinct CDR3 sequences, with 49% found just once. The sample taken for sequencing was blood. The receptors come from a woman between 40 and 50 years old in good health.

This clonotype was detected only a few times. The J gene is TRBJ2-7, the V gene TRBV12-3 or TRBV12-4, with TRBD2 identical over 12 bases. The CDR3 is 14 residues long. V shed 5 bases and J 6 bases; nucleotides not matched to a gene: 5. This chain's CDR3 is CASSTTSGGIEQYF. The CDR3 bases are TGTGCCAGCAGTACCACTAGCGGGGGGATCGAGCAGTACTTC.

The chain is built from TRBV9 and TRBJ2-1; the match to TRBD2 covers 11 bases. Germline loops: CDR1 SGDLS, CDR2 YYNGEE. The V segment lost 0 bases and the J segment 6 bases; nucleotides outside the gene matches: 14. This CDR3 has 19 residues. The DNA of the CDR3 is TGTGCCAGCAGCGTAGAGTTTAGCGGGGGGGCCGCCTTTCCCAATGAGCAGTTCTTC. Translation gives CASSVEFSGGAAFPNEQFF.

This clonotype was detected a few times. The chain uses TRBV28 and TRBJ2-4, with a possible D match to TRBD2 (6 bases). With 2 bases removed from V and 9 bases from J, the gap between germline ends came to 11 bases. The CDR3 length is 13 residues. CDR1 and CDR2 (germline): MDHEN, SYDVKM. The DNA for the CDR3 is TGTGCCAGCAGTTTAAGACTAGTCGGCATTCAGTACTTC. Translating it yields CASSLRLVGIQYF.

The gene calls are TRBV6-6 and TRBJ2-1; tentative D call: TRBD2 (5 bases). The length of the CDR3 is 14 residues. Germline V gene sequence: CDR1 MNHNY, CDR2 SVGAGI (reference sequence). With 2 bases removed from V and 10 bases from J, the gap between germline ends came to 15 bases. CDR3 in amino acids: CASSYPNQPGEQFF. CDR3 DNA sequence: TGTGCCAGCAGTTACCCCAATCAACCGGGGGAGCAGTTCTTC.

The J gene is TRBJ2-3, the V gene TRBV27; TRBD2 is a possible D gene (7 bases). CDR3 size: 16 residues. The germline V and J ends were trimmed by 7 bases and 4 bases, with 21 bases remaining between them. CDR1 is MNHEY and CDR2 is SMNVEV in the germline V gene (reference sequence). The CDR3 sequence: CASTDVMGGRPDTQYF. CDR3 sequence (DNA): TGTGCCAGCACCGATGTGATGGGGGGGCGGCCAGATACGCAGTATTTT.

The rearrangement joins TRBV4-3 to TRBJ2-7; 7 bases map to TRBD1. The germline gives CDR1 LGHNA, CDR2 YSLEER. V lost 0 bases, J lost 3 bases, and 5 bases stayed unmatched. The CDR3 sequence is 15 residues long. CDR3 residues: CASSQDLGGIYEQYF. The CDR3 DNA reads TGCGCCAGCAGCCAAGATTTAGGGGGCATCTACGAGCAGTACTTC.

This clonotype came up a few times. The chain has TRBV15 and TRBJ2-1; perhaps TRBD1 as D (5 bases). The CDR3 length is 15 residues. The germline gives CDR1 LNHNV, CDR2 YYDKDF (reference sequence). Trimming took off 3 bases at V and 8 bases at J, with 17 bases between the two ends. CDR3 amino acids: CATSSLHRGSDEQFF. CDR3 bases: TGTGCCACCAGCAGTCTCCATAGGGGCTCGGATGAGCAGTTCTTC.

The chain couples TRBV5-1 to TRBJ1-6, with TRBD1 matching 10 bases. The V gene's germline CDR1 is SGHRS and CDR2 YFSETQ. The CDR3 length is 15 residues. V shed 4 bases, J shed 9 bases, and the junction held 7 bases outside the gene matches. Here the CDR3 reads CASSLPGQGSSPLHF. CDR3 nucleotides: TGCGCCAGCAGCCTACCGGGACAGGGGTCTTCACCCCTCCACTTT.

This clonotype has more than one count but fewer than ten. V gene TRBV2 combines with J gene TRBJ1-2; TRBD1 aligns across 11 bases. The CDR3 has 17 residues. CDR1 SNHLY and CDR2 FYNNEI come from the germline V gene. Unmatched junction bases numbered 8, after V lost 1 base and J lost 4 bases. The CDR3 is CASSEVSTGTGGYGYTF. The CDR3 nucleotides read TGTGCCAGCAGTGAAGTATCGACCGGGACAGGGGGCTATGGCTACACCTTC.

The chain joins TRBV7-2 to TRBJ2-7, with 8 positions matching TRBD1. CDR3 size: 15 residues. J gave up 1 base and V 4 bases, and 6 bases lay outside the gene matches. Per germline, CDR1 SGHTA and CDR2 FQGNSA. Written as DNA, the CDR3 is TGTGCCAGCAGCTCCGGACAGGGCCCGTCCTACGAGCAGTACTTC. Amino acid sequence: CASSSGQGPSYEQYF.

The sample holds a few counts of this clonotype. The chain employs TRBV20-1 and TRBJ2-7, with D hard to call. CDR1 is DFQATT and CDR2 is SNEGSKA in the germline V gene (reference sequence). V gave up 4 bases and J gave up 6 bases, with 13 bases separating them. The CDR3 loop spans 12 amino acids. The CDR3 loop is CSANIPPGEQYF. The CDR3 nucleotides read TGCAGTGCTAATATTCCCCCGGGCGAGCAGTACTTC.

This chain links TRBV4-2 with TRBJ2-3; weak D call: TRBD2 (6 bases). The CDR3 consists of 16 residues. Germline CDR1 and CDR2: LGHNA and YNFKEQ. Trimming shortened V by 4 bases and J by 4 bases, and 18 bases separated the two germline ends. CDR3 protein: CASSRDSVGGADTQYF. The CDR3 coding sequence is TGTGCCAGCAGCCGGGATTCCGTCGGGGGTGCAGATACGCAGTATTTT.

CDR3 sequence reads: CSASKGGNSPLHF. In nucleotides, the CDR3 is TGCAGTGCTAGTAAGGGTGGCAATTCACCCCTCCACTTT. J is TRBJ1-6 and V is TRBV20-1; D remains unclear. CDR3 length: 13 amino acids. CDR1 and CDR2 from the germline V gene are DFQATT and SNEGSKA (reference sequence). Between the trimmed V and J ends, which lost 3 bases and 7 bases, there was a span of 10 bases.

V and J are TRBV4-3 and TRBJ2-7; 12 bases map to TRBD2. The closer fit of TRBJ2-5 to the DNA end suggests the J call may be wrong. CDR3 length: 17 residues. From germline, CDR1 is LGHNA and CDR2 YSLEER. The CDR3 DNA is TGCGCCAGCAGCCAAGAGGCCCGGACTAGCGGGGCGGAGACCCAGTACTTC. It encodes CASSQEARTSGAETQYF.

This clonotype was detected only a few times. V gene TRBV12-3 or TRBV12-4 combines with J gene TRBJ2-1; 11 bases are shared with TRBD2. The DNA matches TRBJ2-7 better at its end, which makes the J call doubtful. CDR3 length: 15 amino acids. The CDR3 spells CASRVAGGLYNEQYF. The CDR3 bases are TGTGCCAGCAGGGTAGCGGGGGGGCTCTACAATGAGCAGTACTTC.

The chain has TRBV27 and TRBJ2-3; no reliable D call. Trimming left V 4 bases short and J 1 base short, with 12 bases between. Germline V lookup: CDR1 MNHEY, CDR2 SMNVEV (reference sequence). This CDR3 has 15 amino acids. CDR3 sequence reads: CASSWVDARTDTQYF. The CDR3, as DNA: TGTGCCAGCAGTTGGGTGGACGCCCGCACAGATACGCAGTATTTT.

DNA of the CDR3: TGTGCCAGCAGTTTAGCCGGGAAAGCCACTGAAGCTTTCTTT. It specifies CASSLAGKATEAFF. The chain uses TRBV27 and TRBJ1-1; no reliable D call. CDR1 MNHEY and CDR2 SMNVEV come from the germline V gene (reference sequence). This CDR3 comprises 14 residues. Deletions cut 2 bases from V and 4 bases from J, with 11 bases between.

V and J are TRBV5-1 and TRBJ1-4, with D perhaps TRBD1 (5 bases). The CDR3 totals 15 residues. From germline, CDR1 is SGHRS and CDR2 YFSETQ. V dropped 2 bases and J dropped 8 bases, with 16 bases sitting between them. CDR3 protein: CASSFSGAFVEKLFF. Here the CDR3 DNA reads TGCGCCAGCAGCTTTAGCGGGGCTTTCGTGGAAAAACTGTTTTTT.

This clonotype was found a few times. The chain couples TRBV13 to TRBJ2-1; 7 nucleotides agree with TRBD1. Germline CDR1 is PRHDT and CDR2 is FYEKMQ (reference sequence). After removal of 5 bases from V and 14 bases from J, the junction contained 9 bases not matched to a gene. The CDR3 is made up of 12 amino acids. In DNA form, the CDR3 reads TGTGCCAGCAGCCAGGGACAGAGGGGCGAGTTCTTC. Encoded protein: CASSQGQRGEFF.

The CDR3, as DNA: TGCAGCGTTGAAGATGTTTGGGTGGATGATGGCTACACCTTC. Its translation is CSVEDVWVDDGYTF. V and J are TRBV29-1 and TRBJ1-2; D gene unclear. Trimming cost V 0 bases and J 6 bases, with 14 bases left between them. Germline lookup yields CDR1 SQVTM and CDR2 ANQGSEA. The CDR3 spans 14 residues.

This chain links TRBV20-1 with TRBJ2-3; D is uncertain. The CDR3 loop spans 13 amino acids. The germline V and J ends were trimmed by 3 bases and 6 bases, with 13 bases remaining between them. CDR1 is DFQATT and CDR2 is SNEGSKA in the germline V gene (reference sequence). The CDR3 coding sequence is TGCAGTGCTAGCGACCCCTACCTGGATACGCAGTATTTT. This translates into CSASDPYLDTQYF.